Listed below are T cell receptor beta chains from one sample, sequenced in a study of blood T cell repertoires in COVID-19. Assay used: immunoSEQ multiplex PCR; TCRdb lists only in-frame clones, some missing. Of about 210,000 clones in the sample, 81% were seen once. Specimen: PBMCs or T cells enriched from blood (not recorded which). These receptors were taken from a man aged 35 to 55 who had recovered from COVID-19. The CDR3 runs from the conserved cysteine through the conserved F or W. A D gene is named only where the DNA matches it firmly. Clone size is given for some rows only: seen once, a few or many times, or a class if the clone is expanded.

CASSPPGQGRETQYF TGTGCCAGCTCACCACCAGGACAGGGTAGAGAGACCCAGTACTTC TRBJ2-5 TRBV18 TRBD1 .
CASSLAGVLYGYTF TGTGCCAGCAGCTTGGCGGGGGTCCTCTATGGCTACACCTTC TRBJ1-2 TRBV5-4 . .
CAWALRTTFGEQYF TGTGCCTGGGCCCTGAGGACTACCTTCGGCGAGCAGTACTTC TRBJ2-7 TRBV30 . .
CASSIDLGRVGNQPQHF TGTGCCAGTAGTATAGATCTAGGCAGGGTCGGCAATCAGCCCCAGCATTTT TRBJ1-5 TRBV19 . .
CASSPELNYGGYTF TGTGCCAGCAGCCCCGAACTTAACTATGGTGGCTACACCTTC TRBJ1-2 TRBV6-5 . .
CASRDYYEQYF TGCGCCAGCAGAGACTACTACGAGCAGTACTTC TRBJ2-7 TRBV5-1 . .
CAWLVEVGRGFSGELFF TGTGCCTGGCTAGTCGAGGTCGGGAGAGGTTTTTCCGGGGAGCTGTTTTTT TRBJ2-2 TRBV30 . .
CASSQASTSAYEQYF TGTGCCAGCAGCCAAGCGAGCACTAGTGCCTACGAGCAGTACTTC TRBJ2-7 TRBV4-2 . few
CASSLNRDGYTF TGTGCCAGCAGCTTAAACAGGGATGGCTACACCTTC TRBJ1-2 TRBV7-8 . .
CASSLRERGGEEQFF TGTGCCAGCTCACTACGGGAGCGGGGGGGCGAAGAGCAGTTCTTC TRBJ2-1 TRBV18 TRBD2 .
CASSLSNNSPLHF TGTGCCAGCAGCTTATCAAATAATTCACCCCTCCACTTT TRBJ1-6 TRBV11-2 . .
CATSRDRVYRGLVYF TGTGCCACCAGCAGAGATCGGGTGTACAGGGGCCTCGTATACTTT TRBJ1-6 TRBV15 TRBD1 .
CASSRLDYTQYF TGTGCCAGCAGTCGACTAGACTATACGCAGTATTTT TRBJ2-3 TRBV12-3/TRBV12-4 . .
CASSIGQGNEQYF TGTGCCAGTAGTATCGGACAGGGTAACGAGCAGTACTTC TRBJ2-7 TRBV19 TRBD1 .
CASSEGPVGGRNSPLHF TGTGCCAGCAGTGAAGGTCCGGTAGGGGGCAGGAATTCACCCCTCCACTTT TRBJ1-6 TRBV6-1 TRBD1 .
CASSLGSRFVGLNHGYTF TGTGCCAGCAGCTTAGGGTCACGTTTTGTGGGACTGAATCATGGCTACACCTTC TRBJ1-2 TRBV7-8 . .
CASTSGNTIYF TGTGCCAGCACGTCTGGAAACACCATATATTTT TRBJ1-3 TRBV12-3/TRBV12-4 . few
CASSPPGTANEKLFF TGTGCCAGCAGCCCGCCAGGGACAGCAAATGAAAAACTGTTTTTT TRBJ1-4 TRBV5-4 TRBD1 few
CASSPTEVLNTEAFF TGTGCCAGCAGCCCGACGGAGGTTTTGAACACTGAAGCTTTCTTT TRBJ1-1 TRBV11-2 . .
CASSNRDRVHGYTF TGTGCCAGCAGTAACCGGGACAGGGTACATGGCTACACCTTC TRBJ1-2 TRBV27 TRBD1 .
CAITLDRGYGYTF TGTGCCATCACCCTGGACAGGGGCTATGGCTACACCTTC TRBJ1-2 TRBV10-3 TRBD1 .
CASSSTSGGALGTQYF TGTGCCAGCAGTTCTACTAGCGGGGGGGCTCTGGGGACCCAGTACTTC TRBJ2-5 TRBV5-4 TRBD2 .
CASSLGQDVNYGYTF TGTGCCAGCAGCTTAGGACAGGATGTTAACTATGGCTACACCTTC TRBJ1-2 TRBV11-1 . .
CASSRSFGSYEQYF TGTGCCAGTAGTAGAAGCTTTGGTTCCTACGAGCAGTACTTC TRBJ2-7 TRBV19 . .
CASSIDRGKFGYTF TGTGCCAGTAGTATAGATCGGGGGAAATTTGGCTACACCTTC TRBJ1-2 TRBV19 . .
CATLKGASGRNTGELFF TGTGCCACCTTAAAGGGGGCTAGCGGGAGGAACACCGGGGAGCTGTTTTTT TRBJ2-2 TRBV3-1/TRBV3-2 TRBD2 .
CASSQDPWDRGLTEAFF TGTGCCAGCAGCCAGGACCCTTGGGACAGGGGTCTCACTGAAGCTTTCTTT TRBJ1-1 TRBV14 TRBD1 .
CASSLWGHNMNTEAFF TGTGCCAGCAGCTTGTGGGGGCACAACATGAACACTGAAGCTTTCTTT TRBJ1-1 TRBV7-8 . .
CASSPTGSAGYTF TGCGCCAGCAGTCCTACAGGGTCGGCTGGCTACACCTTC TRBJ1-2 TRBV4-1 . .
CASSSMGTGSVFRF TGTGCCAGCAGTTCTATGGGGACAGGGTCGGTTTTTAGATTT TRBJ1-1 TRBV2 TRBD1 .
CASSWGGVFRVEQFF TGTGCCAGCAGTTGGGGAGGGGTCTTCCGGGTTGAGCAGTTCTTC TRBJ2-1 TRBV6-5 TRBD2 .
CASTEGGNYGYTF TGTGCCAGCACCGAGGGAGGGAACTATGGCTACACCTTC TRBJ1-2 TRBV2 . .
CAISETGVYGYTF TGTGCCATCAGTGAGACAGGCGTCTATGGCTACACCTTC TRBJ1-2 TRBV10-3 . once
CASSIEPGQGNEAFF TGTGCCAGTAGTATAGAGCCGGGACAGGGAAATGAAGCTTTCTTT TRBJ1-1 TRBV19 TRBD1 .
CASSPPGQGNQPQHF TGTGCCAGCAGCCCCCCGGGTCAGGGAAATCAGCCCCAGCATTTT TRBJ1-5 TRBV7-9 . .
CASSPFPGQMNSPLHF TGTGCCAGCTCACCATTTCCGGGACAGATGAATTCACCCCTCCACTTT TRBJ1-6 TRBV18 TRBD1 once
CASSLQTLQGRDTEAFF TGTGCCAGCAGCTTACAGACGCTACAGGGTAGGGACACTGAAGCTTTCTTT TRBJ1-1 TRBV5-8 . once
CASGLVFFRGSSRYEQYF TGTGCTAGTGGTTTGGTATTCTTCAGAGGGTCTAGTCGCTACGAGCAGTACTTC TRBJ2-7 TRBV12-5 . .
CASRQGNTEAFF TGTGCCAGCCGACAGGGGAACACTGAAGCTTTCTTT TRBJ1-1 TRBV2 TRBD1 few
CASSPGQGVETQYF TGCGCCAGCAGCCCGGGACAGGGGGTGGAGACCCAGTACTTC TRBJ2-5 TRBV5-1 TRBD1 .
CASSLKQGEQYF TGTGCCAGCTCACTAAAGCAGGGGGAGCAGTACTTC TRBJ2-7 TRBV18 . once
CATSETGQSYEQYF TGTGCCACCAGTGAGACGGGACAGAGCTACGAGCAGTACTTC TRBJ2-7 TRBV24-1 TRBD1 .
CASRRGRTGRGETQYF TGTGCCAGCAGGCGAGGGCGGACAGGGAGAGGAGAGACCCAGTACTTC TRBJ2-5 TRBV11-2 TRBD1 once
CASKRDSRSYEQYF TGTGCCAGCAAAAGGGACAGCAGGTCCTACGAGCAGTACTTC TRBJ2-7 TRBV2 TRBD1 .
CASSPQTGNSPLHF TGTGCCAGCAGCCCTCAGACCGGGAATTCACCCCTCCACTTT TRBJ1-6 TRBV7-2 . .
CSSGQGKGQPQHF TGCAGCTCTGGACAGGGGAAGGGGCAGCCCCAGCATTTT TRBJ1-5 TRBV29-1 TRBD1 .
CASSESRENSPLHF TGCGCCAGCAGTGAGTCGAGGGAGAATTCACCCCTCCACTTT TRBJ1-6 TRBV10-1 . .
CASSALAGAYNEQFF TGTGCCAGCAGCGCCCTAGCGGGGGCCTACAATGAGCAGTTCTTC TRBJ2-1 TRBV6-5 TRBD2 .
CASSYSAGMRQPQHF TGTGCCAGCAGTTACTCAGCAGGGATGCGTCAGCCCCAGCATTTT TRBJ1-5 TRBV6-5 . .
CASSKGQGTTGELFF TGCGCCAGCAGCAAAGGACAGGGGACCACCGGGGAGCTGTTTTTT TRBJ2-2 TRBV4-1 TRBD1 .
CASSHGQAGDTEAFF TGCGCCAGCAGCCACGGACAGGCCGGGGACACTGAAGCTTTCTTT TRBJ1-1 TRBV4-1 TRBD1 .
CASRGRGDRGNLSGNTIYF TGTGCCAGCAGAGGGAGGGGGGACAGGGGCAATCTCTCTGGAAACACCATATATTTT TRBJ1-3 TRBV6-4 TRBD1 once
CASSSGTDTQYF TGTGCCAGCAGCTCAGGCACAGATACGCAGTATTTT TRBJ2-3 TRBV28 . .
CATSFPGGGNTEAFF TGTGCCACCAGCTTCCCAGGGGGCGGGAACACTGAAGCTTTCTTT TRBJ1-1 TRBV15 TRBD1 .
CASSWDRQETQYF TGTGCCAGCAGCTGGGACAGGCAAGAGACCCAGTACTTC TRBJ2-5 TRBV5-4 TRBD1 once
CASKAGAGNTIYF TGTGCCAGTAAAGCAGGGGCTGGAAACACCATATATTTT TRBJ1-3 TRBV12-3/TRBV12-4 . .
CASSSPGGRTGELFF TGTGCCAGCAGCTCGCCCGGGGGGCGGACCGGGGAGCTGTTTTTT TRBJ2-2 TRBV9 . .
CASSVGQGNYGYTF TGTGCCAGCAGTGTTGGTCAGGGAAACTATGGCTACACCTTC TRBJ1-2 TRBV6-4 . .
CAWRVTGLANYGYTF TGTGCCTGGAGAGTTACAGGGTTGGCTAACTATGGCTACACCTTC TRBJ1-2 TRBV30 . .
CASSFRDQNTGELFF TGTGCCAGCAGCTTCAGGGATCAGAACACCGGGGAGCTGTTTTTT TRBJ2-2 TRBV11-2 . .